This is a list of T cell receptor beta chains from one sample in a study of cytomegalovirus exposure and HLA in healthy donors. Generated by immunoSEQ multiplex PCR, the TCRdb table keeps only in-frame clones and is missing some. The sample includes some 90,000 clones, more than 70% seen only once; the top ten take more than 2.5%. Sequencing was carried out using PBMCs. The source of these receptors is a man aged 40-55 years in good health and CMV-seronegative. Each CDR3 is given with its conserved first and last residue. A D gene is named only where the DNA matches it firmly. The listing skips clone size in some rows; elsewhere it reads once, few, many or a size class.

NA | NA | TRBJ1-4 | TRBV7-9 | TGTGCCAGCAGCCCCTCGGGGGGGGGTAATGAAAAACTGTTTTTT | CASSPSGGGNEKLFF
NA | NA | TRBJ1-3 | TRBV7-6 | TGTGCCAGTGGGCCCGGAAACACCATATATTTT | CASGPGNTIYF
NA | NA | TRBJ1-3 | TRBV23-1 | TGCGCCAGCAGTCAATCAGCGGCCTACTCTGGAAACACCATATATTTT | CASSQSAAYSGNTIYF
NA | NA | TRBJ2-7 | TRBV2 | TGTGCCAGCAGTGAACAGTCCTACGAGCAGTACTTC | CASSEQSYEQYF
TRBD1 | NA | TRBJ2-2 | TRBV7-2 | TGTGCCAGCAGCTGGACAGGCTCTACCGGGGAGCTGTTTTTT | CASSWTGSTGELFF
TRBD1 | NA | TRBJ1-2 | TRBV18 | TGTGCCAGCTCACCACAGACAGGGGGCGGCTTTGACTATGGCTACACCTTC | CASSPQTGGGFDYGYTF
TRBD1 | NA | TRBJ1-6 | TRBV18 | TGTGCCAGCTCGCCGAACAGGGGCGTTTATAATTCACCCCTCCACTTT | CASSPNRGVYNSPLHF
NA | NA | TRBJ1-1 | TRBV7-3 | TGTGCCAGCAGCTTAAGGGAAGGGGTGAACACTGAAGCTTTCTTT | CASSLREGVNTEAFF
NA | NA | TRBJ2-7 | TRBV9 | TGTGCCAGCAGCGTAGGTGCGGCGGGGGCGCGTTTTGAGCAGTACTTC | CASSVGAAGARFEQYF
NA | NA | TRBJ1-1 | TRBV11-2 | TGTGCCAGCAGCTTAGAACCGGGATTCAACACTGAAGCTTTCTTT | CASSLEPGFNTEAFF
TRBD1 | NA | TRBJ2-1 | TRBV5-4 | TGTGCCAGCAGCTTGACAGGGGGGAATCGTGAGCAGTTCTTC | CASSLTGGNREQFF
TRBD1 | once | TRBJ1-6 | TRBV5-4 | TGTGCCAGCAGCGGGGCCGGGACAGGGAGATCACCCCTCCACTTT | CASSGAGTGRSPLHF
TRBD1 | NA | TRBJ2-3 | TRBV7-6 | TGTGCCAGCAGCTCCGACAGGGAGTCGACGCAGTATTTT | CASSSDRESTQYF
NA | NA | TRBJ1-2 | TRBV7-2 | TGTGCCAGCACCACAGATAACTATGGCTACACCTTC | CASTTDNYGYTF
NA | NA | TRBJ2-1 | TRBV11-3 | TGTGCCAGCAGCTTAAACAGGAACAATGAGCAGTTCTTC | CASSLNRNNEQFF
TRBD2 | few | TRBJ2-1 | TRBV4-1 | TGCGCCAGCAGCCACCCTGGGGAGGGGAGAGGGCAGTTCTTC | CASSHPGEGRGQFF
NA | NA | TRBJ2-7 | TRBV7-2 | TGTGCCAGCAGCTCAGGACAGACATACGAGCAGTACTTC | CASSSGQTYEQYF
NA | few | TRBJ1-1 | TRBV6-6 | TGTGCCAGCAGCTTAATCCGGGAGACTGAAGCTTTCTTT | CASSLIRETEAFF
TRBD2 | few | TRBJ2-3 | TRBV6-4 | TGTGCCAGCAGTGAAGGGGGACTAGCGGGGGCAGATACGCAGTATTTT | CASSEGGLAGADTQYF
NA | NA | TRBJ1-3 | TRBV7-9 | TGTGCCAGCAGCCCCCGTTGGAGCTCTGGAAACACCATATATTTT | CASSPRWSSGNTIYF
NA | few | TRBJ1-4 | TRBV5-5 | TGTGCCAGCAGCTTGAGTAGGGGTAGAGAAAAACTGTTTTTT | CASSLSRGREKLFF
NA | NA | TRBJ2-7 | TRBV5-6 | TGTGCCAGCAACCTGGACACGATCTCCTACGAGCAGTACTTC | CASNLDTISYEQYF
TRBD1 | NA | TRBJ2-7 | TRBV7-9 | TGTGCCAGCAGCTTAGCCGGGACAGCCTACGAGCAGTACTTC | CASSLAGTAYEQYF
NA | NA | TRBJ1-3 | TRBV28 | TGTGCCAGCAGACCCAGGGCCGGAGGAAACACCATATATTTT | CASRPRAGGNTIYF